This paragraph covers one TCR beta chain sequence. What it binds is not known. An input of roughly 0.5 to 1 ug of RNA was subjected to reverse transcription using random hexamers. TCRdb reprocessed the immunoSEQ multiplex PCR reads via MiXCR and lists one record per CDR3 protein. The sample lists over 150,000 distinct CDR3 sequences; roughly 95% were seen once. The data were obtained in a study of CD8 T cells in Susac syndrome. Study-wide results and limits: The CD4+ T cell repertoires, which came from Susac syndrome patients, showed no sign of clonal expansion.

The germline V and J ends were trimmed by 1 base and 1 base, with 4 bases remaining between them. Germline V gives CDR1 SGHNT, CDR2 YYREEE (reference sequence). CDR3 length: 13 amino acids. Sequencing was done on a sample of CD4+ T cells from PBMCs. This receptor was identified in a human donor with Susac syndrome. The rearrangement links TRBV5-4 to TRBJ2-3; D is undetermined. CDR3 in DNA: TGTGCCAGCAGCTTGCGGCGCACAGATACGCAGTATTTT. Residues: CASSLRRTDTQYF.